This T cell receptor beta chain is drawn from a study of a mutant IDH1 vaccine in newly diagnosed glioma. Study-level information: Treated individuals were around 60% male and approximately 38% female, averaging 40.4 years of age. Earlier therapy was either radiotherapy, temozolomide, or both, and most got both.

Clones were sequenced by immunoSEQ multiplex PCR, and TCRdb holds only the in-frame ones, with some missing. The table has about 88,000 clones, about 80% seen once. Points on this clone: The antigen remains undetermined.

Germline V lookup: CDR1 MGHRA, CDR2 YSYEKL. This CDR3 comprises 13 residues. The V gene lost 4 bases and the J gene lost 3 bases, with 10 bases spanning the gap. Documented time point: baseline, week 1 (first vaccination visit). The sample's treatment: pre-vaccination baseline after standard-of-care therapy. There were new WHO grade 3 or 4 astrocytomas in the donors, and these were IDH1-mutant and ATRX-lost. The study's findings and limits: Immune responses induced by the vaccine were seen in roughly 93% of patients, spanning multiple MHC alleles.

Sequences were derived from PBMCs, sampled from a glioma patient treated with radiotherapy, temozolomide or both. The chain carries TRBV4-1 and TRBJ2-7, with D possibly matching TRBD1 (6 bases). This clonotype originated in a man aged 40-50 years with glioma. Some clones in this sample may be carry-over from other donors' samples. The CDR3 region has the DNA TGCGCCAGCAGCCCAACAGGGTTCTACGAGCAGTACTTC. Its protein product is CASSPTGFYEQYF.